This T cell receptor (beta chain) was sequenced for a study of blood T cell repertoires in COVID-19. On the study more broadly: Sites in the United States, Italy and Spain provided acute and convalescent COVID-19 samples. The analysed material was cDNA or gDNA that came from T cells, B-cell-depleted T cells, or PBMCs.

Per the original methods: From reference gene primer amplification, estimates of nucleated cell counts were derived. Sequencing used immunoSEQ multiplex PCR; TCRdb keeps in-frame clones, though not all of them. From that table come the V and J calls and clone size; the DNA was used to work out D and trimming. Here the sample spans a few hundred thousand clones, around 87% being singletons. CDR1 and CDR2 from the germline V gene are LGHNA and YNFKEQ. The CDR3 length is 15 residues. The V end was cut by 0 bases, the J end by 8 bases, with 17 bases between. There are a few counts of this clone. The chain links TRBV4-2 to TRBJ2-7; unclear D gene. Material: peripheral blood. This TCR came from a human donor in a cohort sampled during active COVID-19. CDR3 sequence: CASSQERESHYQQYF. The CDR3 DNA follows: TGTGCCAGCAGCCAAGAACGAGAATCCCACTATCAGCAGTACTTC.